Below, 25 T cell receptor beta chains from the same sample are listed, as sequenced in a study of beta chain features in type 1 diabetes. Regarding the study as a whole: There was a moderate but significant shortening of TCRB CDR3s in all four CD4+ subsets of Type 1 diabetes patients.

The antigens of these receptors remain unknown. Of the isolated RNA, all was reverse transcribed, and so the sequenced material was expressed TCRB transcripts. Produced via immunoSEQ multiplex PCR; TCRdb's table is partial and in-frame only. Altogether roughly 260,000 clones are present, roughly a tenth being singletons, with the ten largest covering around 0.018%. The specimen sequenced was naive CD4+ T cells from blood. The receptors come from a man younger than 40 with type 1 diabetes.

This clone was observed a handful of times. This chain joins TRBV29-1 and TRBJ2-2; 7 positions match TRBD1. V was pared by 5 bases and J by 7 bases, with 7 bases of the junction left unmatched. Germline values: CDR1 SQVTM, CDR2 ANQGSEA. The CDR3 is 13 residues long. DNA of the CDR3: TGCAGCGTTCGACAGGGCTTTATCGGGGAGCTGTTTTTT. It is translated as CSVRQGFIGELFF.

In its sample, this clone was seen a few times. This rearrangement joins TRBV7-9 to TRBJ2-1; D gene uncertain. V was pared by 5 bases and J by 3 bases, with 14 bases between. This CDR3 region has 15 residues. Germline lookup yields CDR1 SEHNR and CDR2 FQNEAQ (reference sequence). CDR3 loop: CASSAQAINYNEQFF. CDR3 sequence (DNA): TGTGCCAGCAGCGCTCAGGCGATCAACTACAATGAGCAGTTCTTC. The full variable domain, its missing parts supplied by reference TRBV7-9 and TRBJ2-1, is DTGVSQNPRHKITKRGQNVTFRCDPISEHNRLYWYRQTLGQGPEFLTYFQNEAQLEKSRLLSDRFSAERPKGSFSTLEIQRTEQGDSAMYLCASSAQAINYNEQFFGPGTRLTVL.

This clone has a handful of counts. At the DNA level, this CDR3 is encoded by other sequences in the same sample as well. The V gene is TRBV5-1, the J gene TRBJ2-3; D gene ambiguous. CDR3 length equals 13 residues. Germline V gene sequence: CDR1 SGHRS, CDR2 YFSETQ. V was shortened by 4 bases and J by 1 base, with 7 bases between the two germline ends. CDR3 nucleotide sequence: TGCGCCAGCAGCCTCCAGGGCACAGATACGCAGTATTTT. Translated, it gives CASSLQGTDTQYF.

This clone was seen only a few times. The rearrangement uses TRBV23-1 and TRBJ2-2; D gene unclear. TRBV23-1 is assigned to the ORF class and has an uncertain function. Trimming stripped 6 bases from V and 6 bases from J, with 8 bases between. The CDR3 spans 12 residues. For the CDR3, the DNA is TGCGCCAGCAGCCAGGATCCCGGGGAGCTGTTTTTT. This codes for CASSQDPGELFF.

The CDR3 coding sequence is TGTGCCACCAGCCCTGAACAGGGGTACAATGAGCAGTTCTTC. It translates to CATSPEQGYNEQFF. The J gene is TRBJ2-1, the V gene TRBV15; 7 nucleotides match TRBD1. The V gene's germline CDR1 is LNHNV and CDR2 YYDKDF (reference sequence). The CDR3 extends over 14 amino acids. V shed 5 bases and J 4 bases; nucleotides not matched to a gene: 5.

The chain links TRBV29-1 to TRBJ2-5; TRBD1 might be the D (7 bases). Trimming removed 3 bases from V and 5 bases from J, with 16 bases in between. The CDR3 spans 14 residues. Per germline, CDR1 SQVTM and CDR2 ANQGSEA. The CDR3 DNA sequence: TGCAGCGTTGAGGGGAGGCAGGGGGGTGAGACCCAGTACTTC. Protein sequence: CSVEGRQGGETQYF.

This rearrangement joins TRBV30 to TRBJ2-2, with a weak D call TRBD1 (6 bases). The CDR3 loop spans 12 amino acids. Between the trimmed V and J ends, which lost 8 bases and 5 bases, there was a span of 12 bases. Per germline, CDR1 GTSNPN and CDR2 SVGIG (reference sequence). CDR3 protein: CAQDQGTGELFF. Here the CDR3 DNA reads TGTGCCCAAGACCAGGGGACCGGGGAGCTGTTTTTT.

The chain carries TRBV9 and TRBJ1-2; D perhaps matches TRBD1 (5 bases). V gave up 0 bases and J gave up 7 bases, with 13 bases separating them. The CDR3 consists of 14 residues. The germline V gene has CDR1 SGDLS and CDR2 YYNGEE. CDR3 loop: CASSVEAGSPGYTF. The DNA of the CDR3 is TGTGCCAGCAGCGTAGAGGCAGGGTCGCCTGGCTACACCTTC. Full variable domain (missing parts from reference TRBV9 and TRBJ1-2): DSGVTQTPKHLITATGQRVTLRCSPRSGDLSVYWYQQSLDQGLQFLIQYYNGEERAKGNILERFSAQQFPDLHSELNLSSLELGDSALYFCASSVEAGSPGYTFGSGTRLTVV.

Here the CDR3 DNA reads TGTGCCAGCGGGGCAGGGGTGGGCACTGAAGCTTTCTTT. As protein: CASGAGVGTEAFF. The rearrangement links TRBV7-3 to TRBJ1-1; D is possibly TRBD1 (6 bases). The CDR3 is 13 residues long. Germline assignment: CDR1 SGHTA and CDR2 FQGTGA. V lost 8 bases, J lost 4 bases, and 14 bases lay in between.

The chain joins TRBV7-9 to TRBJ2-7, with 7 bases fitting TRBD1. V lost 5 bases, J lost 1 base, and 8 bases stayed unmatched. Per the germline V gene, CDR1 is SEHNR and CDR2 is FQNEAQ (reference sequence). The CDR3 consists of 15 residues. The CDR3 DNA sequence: TGTGCCAGCAGCCCCGGGACAGCGGATTCCTACGAGCAGTACTTC. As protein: CASSPGTADSYEQYF.

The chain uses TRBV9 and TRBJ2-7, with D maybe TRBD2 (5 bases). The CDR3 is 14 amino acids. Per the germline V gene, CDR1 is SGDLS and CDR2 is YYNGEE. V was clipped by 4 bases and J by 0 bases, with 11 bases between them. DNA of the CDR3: TGTGCCAGCAGCCTCGACTACCCCTCCTACGAGCAGTACTTC. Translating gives CASSLDYPSYEQYF.

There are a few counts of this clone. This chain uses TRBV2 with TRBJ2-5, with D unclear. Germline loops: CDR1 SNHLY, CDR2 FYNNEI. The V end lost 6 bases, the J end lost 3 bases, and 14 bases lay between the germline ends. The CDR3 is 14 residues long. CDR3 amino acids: CASRRSLPEETQYF. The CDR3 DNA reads TGTGCCAGCAGGAGGTCCCTACCCGAAGAGACCCAGTACTTC.

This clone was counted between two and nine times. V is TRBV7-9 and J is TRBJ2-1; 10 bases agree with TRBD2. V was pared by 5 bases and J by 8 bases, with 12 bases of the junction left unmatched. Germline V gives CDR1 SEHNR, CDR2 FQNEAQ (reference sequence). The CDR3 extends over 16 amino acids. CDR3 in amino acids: CASSPIDLAGVDEQFF. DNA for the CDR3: TGTGCCAGCAGCCCCATAGACCTAGCGGGGGTGGATGAGCAGTTCTTC.

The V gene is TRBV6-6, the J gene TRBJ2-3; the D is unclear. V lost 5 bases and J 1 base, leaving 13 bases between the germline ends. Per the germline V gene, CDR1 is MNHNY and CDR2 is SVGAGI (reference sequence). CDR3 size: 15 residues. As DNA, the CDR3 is TGTGCCAGCAGTCCCAGATTCCCCGGCACAGATACGCAGTATTTT. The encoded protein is CASSPRFPGTDTQYF.

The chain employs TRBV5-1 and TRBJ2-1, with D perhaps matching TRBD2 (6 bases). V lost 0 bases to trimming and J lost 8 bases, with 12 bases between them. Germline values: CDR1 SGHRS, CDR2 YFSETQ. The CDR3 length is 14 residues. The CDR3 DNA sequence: TGCGCCAGCAGCTTGGGAGGCGGCGGGGATGAGCAGTTCTTC. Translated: CASSLGGGGDEQFF.

The CDR3 loop is CASSQDVTGTYGYTF. The DNA of the CDR3 is TGCGCCAGCAGCCAAGATGTTACAGGGACCTATGGCTACACCTTC. The chain recombines TRBV4-3 with TRBJ1-2; tentatively, D is TRBD1 (6 bases). This CDR3 is built from 15 residues. Per germline, CDR1 LGHNA and CDR2 YSLEER. Deletions cut 0 bases from V and 4 bases from J, with 12 bases between.

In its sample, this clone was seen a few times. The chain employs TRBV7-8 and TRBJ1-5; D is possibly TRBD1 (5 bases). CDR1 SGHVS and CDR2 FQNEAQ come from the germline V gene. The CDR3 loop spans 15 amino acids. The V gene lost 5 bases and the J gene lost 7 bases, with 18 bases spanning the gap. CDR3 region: CASSPGLDPRQPQHF. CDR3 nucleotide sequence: TGTGCCAGCAGCCCAGGGCTGGACCCAAGACAGCCCCAGCATTTT.

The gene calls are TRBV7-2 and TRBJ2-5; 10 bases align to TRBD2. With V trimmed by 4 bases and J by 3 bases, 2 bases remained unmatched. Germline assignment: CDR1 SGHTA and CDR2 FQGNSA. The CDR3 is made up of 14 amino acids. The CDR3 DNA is TGTGCCAGCAGCTCCGGACTAGCGGAAGAGACCCAGTACTTC. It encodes CASSSGLAEETQYF.

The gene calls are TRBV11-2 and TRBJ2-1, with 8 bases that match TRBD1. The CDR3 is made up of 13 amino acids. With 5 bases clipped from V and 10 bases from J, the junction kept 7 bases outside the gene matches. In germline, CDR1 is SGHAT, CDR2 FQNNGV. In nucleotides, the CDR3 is TGTGCCAGCAGCCGCGGACAGGGAGAGGAGCAGTTCTTC. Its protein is CASSRGQGEEQFF.

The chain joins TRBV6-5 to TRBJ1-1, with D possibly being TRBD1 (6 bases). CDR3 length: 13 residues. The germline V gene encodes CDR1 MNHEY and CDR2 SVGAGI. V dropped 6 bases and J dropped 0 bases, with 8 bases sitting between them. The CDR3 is CASRWTVNTEAFF. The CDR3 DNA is TGTGCCAGCAGGTGGACAGTGAACACTGAAGCTTTCTTT.

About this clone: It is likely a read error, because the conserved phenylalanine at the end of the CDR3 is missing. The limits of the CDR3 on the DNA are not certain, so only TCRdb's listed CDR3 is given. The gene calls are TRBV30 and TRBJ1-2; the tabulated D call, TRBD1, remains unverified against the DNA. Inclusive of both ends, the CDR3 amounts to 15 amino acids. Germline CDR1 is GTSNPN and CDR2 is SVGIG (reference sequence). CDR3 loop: CAWSSIGGDRNAQLS.

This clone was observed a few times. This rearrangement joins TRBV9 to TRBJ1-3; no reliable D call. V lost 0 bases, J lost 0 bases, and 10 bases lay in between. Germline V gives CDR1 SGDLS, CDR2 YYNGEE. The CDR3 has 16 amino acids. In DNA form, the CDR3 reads TGTGCCAGCAGCGTAGACGGGTTTTACTCTGGAAACACCATATATTTT. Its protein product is CASSVDGFYSGNTIYF.

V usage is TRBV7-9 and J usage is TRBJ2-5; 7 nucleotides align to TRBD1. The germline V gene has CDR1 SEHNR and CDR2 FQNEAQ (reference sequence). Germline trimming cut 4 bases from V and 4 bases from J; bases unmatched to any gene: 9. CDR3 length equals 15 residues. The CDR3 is CASSSLPTGRETQYF. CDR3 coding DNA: TGTGCCAGCAGCTCTCTTCCGACAGGGAGAGAGACCCAGTACTTC.

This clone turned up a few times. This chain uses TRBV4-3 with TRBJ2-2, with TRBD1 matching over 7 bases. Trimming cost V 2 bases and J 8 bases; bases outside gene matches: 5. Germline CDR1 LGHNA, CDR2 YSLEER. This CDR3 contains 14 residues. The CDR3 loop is CASSQITGVGELFF. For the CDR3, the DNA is TGCGCCAGCAGCCAAATTACAGGGGTTGGGGAGCTGTTTTTT.

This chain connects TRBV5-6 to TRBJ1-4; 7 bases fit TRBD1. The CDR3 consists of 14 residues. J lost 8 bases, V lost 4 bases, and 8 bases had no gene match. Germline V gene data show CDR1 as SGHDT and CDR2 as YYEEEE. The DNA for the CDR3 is TGTGCCAGCAGCCAACAGGGGAGAGGGGAAAAACTGTTTTTT. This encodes CASSQQGRGEKLFF.